The 21 T cell receptor beta chains below come from one sample, sequenced in a study of cytomegalovirus exposure and HLA in healthy donors. PCR involved 60 Vbeta and 13 Jbeta primers. Profiled with immunoSEQ multiplex PCR; TCRdb holds only in-frame clones, not every one. The table lists approximately 150,000 clones, 79% of them singletons. Input material: PBMCs. These TCRs come from a man aged 50 to 59 in good health and CMV-seropositive.

There are a few counts of this clone. The chain links TRBV5-5 to TRBJ2-7, with a possible D match to TRBD1 (6 bases). Looked up from germline, CDR1 is SGHKS and CDR2 is YYEKEE (reference sequence). Trimming pared 2 bases from V and 7 bases from J, leaving 13 bases between. The CDR3 is 13 amino acids. The DNA of the CDR3 is TGTGCCAGCAGCTTCAGGGGTTCATGGGAGCAGTACTTC. Translation gives CASSFRGSWEQYF. Full variable domain (missing parts from reference TRBV5-5 and TRBJ2-7): DAGVTQSPTHLIKTRGQQVTLRCSPISGHKSVSWYQQVLGQGPQFIFQYYEKEERGRGNFPDRFSARQFPNYSSELNVNALLLGDSALYLCASSFRGSWEQYFGPGTRLTVT.

The rearrangement joins TRBV6-5 to TRBJ2-3, with a tentative D call TRBD1 (6 bases). The germline gives CDR1 MNHEY, CDR2 SVGAGI. The CDR3 sequence is 13 residues long. V was clipped by 6 bases and J by 6 bases, with 13 bases between them. Written as DNA, the CDR3 is TGTGCCAGCAGACCGACAGGTTGGGATACGCAGTATTTT. Amino acid sequence: CASRPTGWDTQYF.

The V gene is TRBV7-9, the J gene TRBJ1-6; D not resolved. This CDR3 spans 13 amino acids. Trimming took 0 bases from V and 5 from J, leaving 2 bases between them. Germline-derived CDR1 and CDR2 are SEHNR and FQNEAQ (reference sequence). In nucleotides, the CDR3 is TGTGCCAGCAGCTTAGCTAATAATTCACCCCTCCACTTT. Translating gives CASSLANNSPLHF.

The chain uses TRBV7-9 and TRBJ1-4; D is undetermined. CDR1 and CDR2 from the germline V gene are SEHNR and FQNEAQ (reference sequence). V was clipped by 5 bases and J by 0 bases, with 13 bases between them. This CDR3 contains 16 residues. CDR3 region: CASSPPTAATNEKLFF. DNA of the CDR3: TGTGCCAGCAGCCCCCCTACAGCCGCAACTAATGAAAAACTGTTTTTT. Filled out from reference TRBV7-9 and TRBJ1-4, the complete variable domain reads DTGVSQNPRHKITKRGQNVTFRCDPISEHNRLYWYRQTLGQGPEFLTYFQNEAQLEKSRLLSDRFSAERPKGSFSTLEIQRTEQGDSAMYLCASSPPTAATNEKLFFGSGTQLSVL.

The chain joins TRBV27 to TRBJ2-1; TRBD2 matches at 12 bases. Trimming took 5 bases from V and 10 from J; bases not matched to a gene: 9. Germline V gene sequence: CDR1 MNHEY, CDR2 SMNVEV (reference sequence). The CDR3 runs 15 residues. CDR3 bases: TGTGCCAGCAGTATCGAGACTAGCGGGAGTGGGGAGCAGTTCTTC. Translating it yields CASSIETSGSGEQFF.

V gene TRBV5-1 combines with J gene TRBJ1-2; 8 nucleotides match TRBD1. Looked up from germline, CDR1 is SGHRS and CDR2 is YFSETQ. V was pared by 7 bases and J by 2 bases, with 7 bases of the junction left unmatched. The CDR3 has 14 residues. This chain's CDR3 is CASGIGTGNYGYTF. Here the CDR3 DNA reads TGCGCCAGCGGAATCGGGACAGGCAACTATGGCTACACCTTC.

This chain joins TRBV6-1 and TRBJ1-5; D gene uncertain. Looked up from germline, CDR1 is MNHNS and CDR2 is SASEGT. Trimming removed 7 bases at V and 6 bases at J, with 16 bases between. The CDR3 loop spans 14 amino acids. CDR3 bases: TGTGCCAGCAACCAGGTTGTGGGCTTTCAGCCCCAGCATTTT. Protein sequence: CASNQVVGFQPQHF.

This rearrangement joins TRBV2 to TRBJ2-2, with 7 bases aligning to TRBD1. The V gene end was trimmed by 4 bases and the J gene end by 7 bases; junction bases not matched to a gene: 6. The CDR3 runs to 14 residues. The germline V gene encodes CDR1 SNHLY and CDR2 FYNNEI. DNA of the CDR3: TGTGCCAGCAGTGTAGAACAGGGGAGCGGGGAGCTGTTTTTT. Translation gives CASSVEQGSGELFF.

CDR3 DNA sequence: TGCGCCAGCAGCTTGACCCGAGGCCACCAAGAGACCCAGTACTTC. Protein product: CASSLTRGHQETQYF. V is TRBV5-1 and J is TRBJ2-5; no firm D call. This CDR3 is built from 15 residues. CDR1 and CDR2 (germline): SGHRS, YFSETQ. With 1 base removed from V and 0 bases from J, the gap between germline ends came to 10 bases.

The gene calls are TRBV10-1 and TRBJ2-2; TRBD1 might be the D (6 bases). Trimming cost V 6 bases and J 7 bases, with 15 bases left between them. The CDR3 extends over 14 amino acids. Germline CDR1 WNHNN, CDR2 SYGVQD (reference sequence). The chain's CDR3 is CASSGTIGGGELFF. The DNA of the CDR3 is TGCGCCAGCAGCGGGACAATCGGAGGCGGGGAGCTGTTTTTT.

The rearrangement uses TRBV7-3 and TRBJ1-4, with D possibly matching TRBD1 (6 bases). The CDR3 spans 20 residues. Trimming cost V 2 bases and J 8 bases, with 30 bases left between them. Germline CDR1 and CDR2: SGHTA and FQGTGA. CDR3 DNA: TGTGCCAGCAGCTTATGTGTCAATTCTCCCCGGGGGGCCAGGGCCGAAAAACTGTTTTTT. Translated, it gives CASSLCVNSPRGARAEKLFF.

J is TRBJ2-7 and V is TRBV11-2; D remains ambiguous. The CDR3 totals 15 residues. The germline V gene encodes CDR1 SGHAT and CDR2 FQNNGV. Trimming stripped 1 base from V and 0 bases from J, with 10 bases between. The CDR3 is CASSLGTRSSYEQYF. The DNA of the CDR3 is TGTGCCAGCAGCTTAGGCACAAGGAGCTCCTACGAGCAGTACTTC.

The chain carries TRBV5-1 and TRBJ2-5, with 8 nucleotides matching TRBD2. Germline values: CDR1 SGHRS, CDR2 YFSETQ. The CDR3 sequence is 16 residues long. With 4 bases clipped from V and 0 bases from J, the junction kept 8 bases outside the gene matches. This CDR3 is CASSPGLAPYQETQYF. For the CDR3, the DNA is TGCGCCAGCAGCCCCGGACTAGCCCCGTACCAAGAGACCCAGTACTTC. Supplemented by reference TRBV5-1 and TRBJ2-5, the full variable domain reads KAGVTQTPRYLIKTRGQQVTLSCSPISGHRSVSWYQQTPGQGLQFLFEYFSETQRNKGNFPGRFSGRQFSNSRSEMNVSTLELGDSALYLCASSPGLAPYQETQYFGPGTRLLVL.

The rearrangement joins TRBV6-1 to TRBJ2-3; D call uncertain. V was shortened by 8 bases and J by 1 base, with 4 bases between the two germline ends. In germline, CDR1 is MNHNS, CDR2 SASEGT. The CDR3 contains 11 residues. The CDR3 nucleotides read TGTGCCAGCCTCCGCACAGATACGCAGTATTTT. This encodes CASLRTDTQYF.

The rearrangement joins TRBV5-1 to TRBJ2-7, with 7 bases fitting TRBD2. The germline V gene encodes CDR1 SGHRS and CDR2 YFSETQ. CDR3 length equals 13 residues. V gave up 0 bases and J gave up 5 bases; unmatched junction bases: 2. This CDR3 is CASSLDGRHEQYF. The DNA for the CDR3 is TGCGCCAGCAGCTTGGACGGGAGGCACGAGCAGTACTTC.

The sample holds a few counts of this clone. This chain uses TRBV7-9 with TRBJ2-7; the D gene is possibly TRBD2 (5 bases). The CDR3 has 15 amino acids. V lost 2 bases and J lost 3, with 14 bases in between. CDR1 and CDR2 (germline): SEHNR, FQNEAQ (reference sequence). CDR3 sequence: CASSLSASWDYEQYF. The CDR3 DNA reads as TGTGCCAGCAGCTTATCGGCTAGCTGGGACTACGAGCAGTACTTC.

With respect to this clone: With a much larger clone just one base away, this may be a read error. The rearrangement uses TRBV27 and TRBJ2-5; D gene ambiguous. Germline CDR1 and CDR2: MNHEY and SMNVEV (reference sequence). The CDR3 contains 13 residues. V was clipped by 6 bases and J by 2 bases, with 10 bases between them. The CDR3 DNA reads TGTGCCAGCAGCCCCCGGGTGCAAGAGACCCAGTACTTC. It translates to CASSPRVQETQYF.

CDR3 nucleotides: TGTGCCAGCAGCCAAGGTGGCCCCACCGGGGAGCTGTTTTTT. Protein sequence: CASSQGGPTGELFF. The gene calls are TRBV4-2 and TRBJ2-2; no reliable D call. The V gene's germline CDR1 is LGHNA and CDR2 YNFKEQ. With 1 base removed from V and 4 bases from J, the gap between germline ends came to 7 bases. This CDR3 spans 14 amino acids.

This chain's CDR3 is CASSPAELSGNEQFF. CDR3 sequence (DNA): TGTGCCAGCAGTCCAGCGGAATTAAGCGGGAATGAGCAGTTCTTC. The chain couples TRBV6-1 to TRBJ2-1, with TRBD2 as a possible D gene (6 bases). Germline V gene data show CDR1 as MNHNS and CDR2 as SASEGT. V lost 5 bases and J 7 bases, leaving 18 bases between the germline ends. The CDR3 extends over 15 amino acids.

The rearrangement joins TRBV7-2 to TRBJ2-5, with 7 positions matching TRBD1. CDR1 is SGHTA and CDR2 is FQGNSA in the germline V gene. The CDR3 totals 13 residues. V lost 2 bases to trimming and J lost 7 bases; unmatched junction nucleotides: 4. CDR3 nucleotide sequence: TGTGCCAGCAGCTTACAAAGGGGGCGGACCCAGTACTTC. Protein product: CASSLQRGRTQYF.

This clone was seen only a few times. The rearrangement links TRBV5-1 to TRBJ1-5; 7 bases are a match to TRBD1. The CDR3 runs to 13 residues. CDR1 is SGHRS, CDR2 YFSETQ, per germline. V dropped 10 bases and J dropped 11; count of bases not matched to a gene: 15. The CDR3 bases are TGCGCCCGAGGGACAGCCACTATGGGAGCCCAGCATTTT. Its protein is CARGTATMGAQHF.